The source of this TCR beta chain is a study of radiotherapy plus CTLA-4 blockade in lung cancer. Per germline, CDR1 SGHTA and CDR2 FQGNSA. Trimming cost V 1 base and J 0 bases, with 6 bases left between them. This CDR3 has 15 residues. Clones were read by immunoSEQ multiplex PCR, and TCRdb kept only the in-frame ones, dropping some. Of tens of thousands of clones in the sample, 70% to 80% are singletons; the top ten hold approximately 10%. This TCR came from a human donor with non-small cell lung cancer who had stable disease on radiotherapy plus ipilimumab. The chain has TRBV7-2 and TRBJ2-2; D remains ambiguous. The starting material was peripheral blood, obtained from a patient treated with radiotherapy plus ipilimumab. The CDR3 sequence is CASSLVYTNTGELFF. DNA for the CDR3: TGTGCCAGCAGCTTAGTCTATACGAACACCGGGGAGCTGTTTTTT.